What follows are 5 T cell receptor beta chains derived from one specimen sequenced in a study of lymphopenia after photon versus proton radiotherapy. Data came from immunoSEQ multiplex PCR; TCRdb stores just in-frame clones and leaves some out. In the table there are approximately 45,000 clones, 65% to 90% of which are singletons. This specimen was peripheral blood, taken from a patient treated with photon-based radiotherapy. The source is a man in his forties with gastric cancer.

This rearrangement joins TRBV30 to TRBJ1-1; no firm D call. V dropped 2 bases and J dropped 5 bases, with 6 bases sitting between them. The germline V gene encodes CDR1 GTSNPN and CDR2 SVGIG (reference sequence). The CDR3 has 11 amino acids. The CDR3 region has the DNA TGTGCCTGGAGTCGGATGACTGAAGCTTTCTTT. This codes for CAWSRMTEAFF. The full variable domain, rest sourced from reference TRBV30 and TRBJ1-1, is SQTIHQWPATLVQPVGSPLSLECTVEGTSNPNLYWYRQAAGRGLQLLFYSVGIGQISSEVPQNLSASRPQDRQFILSSKKLLLSDSGFYLCAWSRMTEAFFGQGTRLTVV.

This chain joins TRBV6-5 and TRBJ2-7; 8 bases line up with TRBD2. Germline V lookup: CDR1 MNHEY, CDR2 SVGAGI. V lost 6 bases and J lost 2; bases outside the gene matches: 9. The CDR3 covers 15 residues. The CDR3 coding sequence is TGTGCCAGCAGCCGAGCGGGGGTAATCACCTACGAGCAGTACTTC. It codes for CASSRAGVITYEQYF.

The J gene is TRBJ2-3, the V gene TRBV5-1, with D possibly TRBD1 on 5 matching bases. Trimming left V 0 bases short and J 6 bases short, with 8 bases between. There are 13 residues in the CDR3. The germline CDR1 and CDR2 sequences are SGHRS and YFSETQ. The CDR3 DNA reads as TGCGCCAGCAGCTTGGCAGGGTTGGATACGCAGTATTTT. Amino acids: CASSLAGLDTQYF.

The chain carries TRBV5-6 and TRBJ1-1; no reliable D call. The germline V gene has CDR1 SGHDT and CDR2 YYEEEE. There are 13 residues in the CDR3. V lost 1 base, J lost 1 base, and 5 bases lay in between. The CDR3 loop is CASSLRQNTEAFF. CDR3 sequence (DNA): TGTGCCAGCAGCTTGAGACAGAACACTGAAGCTTTCTTT.

This sequence joins TRBV6-5 and TRBJ1-5; 9 positions match TRBD1. The CDR3 has 14 residues. CDR1 is MNHEY and CDR2 is SVGAGI in the germline V gene. J was trimmed by 5 bases and V by 7 bases; bases with no gene match: 6. The CDR3 bases are TGTGCCAGCAATGACAGGGGGACAGATCAGCCCCAGCATTTT. This gives the protein CASNDRGTDQPQHF.